This entry lists 31 T cell receptor beta chains sequenced from one sample in a study of post-analysis software for immune sequencing data. Broader study findings: Roughly 5 TRBV segments occurring more often in patients than controls included TRBV5-6, TRBV5-1 and TRBV20-1.

Presence of unique molecular identifiers characterized the TCR beta cDNA libraries. TCRdb recomputed calls from the PCR reads with MiXCR, one row per CDR3 protein. The data hold over 250,000 distinct CDR3 sequences, with roughly a third observed a single time. For these receptors, no antigen is known. Sequencing was carried out using blood. The receptors originated from a girl aged 10-17 years with multiple sclerosis.

This clonotype occurred many times. The chain carries TRBV20-1 and TRBJ2-4; D remains unclear. V was clipped by 6 bases and J by 3 bases, with 12 bases between them. Germline values: CDR1 DFQATT, CDR2 SNEGSKA (reference sequence). The CDR3 length is 13 residues. For the CDR3, the DNA is TGCAGTGCCCCCGAATCAGGCAAAAACATTCAGTACTTC. Amino acids: CSAPESGKNIQYF.

This clonotype occurred a few times. The V call is TRBV12-3 or TRBV12-4, the J call TRBJ2-3; the D is unclear. V was pared by 3 bases and J by 2 bases, with 9 bases between. The CDR3 has 14 residues. CDR3 sequence reads: CASSFFRITDTQYF. The DNA for the CDR3 is TGTGCCAGCAGTTTTTTCCGGATCACAGATACGCAGTATTTT.

In this sample, this clonotype turned up many times. This rearrangement joins TRBV6-6 to TRBJ2-7, with 9 bases fitting TRBD1. Germline lookup yields CDR1 MNHNY and CDR2 SVGAGI (reference sequence). V was clipped by 5 bases and J by 5 bases; unmatched bases: 7. This CDR3 is built from 14 residues. The CDR3 is CASSRGTGFHEQYF. The CDR3 DNA reads TGTGCCAGCAGTCGCGGGACAGGGTTCCACGAGCAGTACTTC.

This clonotype was observed at least ten times. This chain links TRBV4-1 with TRBJ2-4; D could derive from TRBD1 or TRBD2 (6 bases each). Germline V gene sequence: CDR1 MGHRA, CDR2 YSYEKL. This CDR3 comprises 14 residues. V lost 2 bases and J lost 13, with 18 bases in between. The CDR3 nucleotides are TGCGCCAGCAGCCAAAACCCTGGGGGGCAGGGCCAGTACTTC. Protein sequence: CASSQNPGGQGQYF.

This chain connects TRBV7-3 to TRBJ2-1, with D maybe TRBD2 (6 bases). Germline lookup yields CDR1 SGHTA and CDR2 FQGTGA. Trimming left V 0 bases short and J 7 bases short, with 16 bases between. The CDR3 extends over 16 amino acids. The CDR3 is CASSLTRRGTRNEQFF. CDR3 in DNA: TGTGCCAGCAGCTTAACGAGGCGGGGAACAAGGAATGAGCAGTTCTTC.

Remarks on this clonotype: Just one base apart from a much larger clone, this may be a read error. The chain carries TRBV9 and TRBJ2-7; possible D gene TRBD1, 6 bases. V was shortened by 3 bases and J by 7 bases, with 20 bases between the two germline ends. Germline loops: CDR1 SGDLS, CDR2 YYNGEE. The CDR3 runs to 15 residues. The CDR3 DNA is TGTGCCAGCAGCGGAACAGGGTATTCGGGCAATGAGCAGTACTTC. Amino acids: CASSGTGYSGNEQYF.

The V call is TRBV28, the J call TRBJ2-1; D tentatively fits TRBD1 or TRBD2 (7 bases each). The CDR3 consists of 15 residues. Per germline, CDR1 MDHEN and CDR2 SYDVKM. With 11 bases removed from V and 5 bases from J, the gap between germline ends came to 22 bases. This chain's CDR3 is CALSLREGADNEQFF. CDR3 DNA sequence: TGTGCCCTCTCGTTGAGGGAGGGGGCGGACAATGAGCAGTTCTTC. Combining the CDR3 with reference TRBV28 and TRBJ2-1 gives the whole variable domain DVKVTQSSRYLVKRTGEKVFLECVQDMDHENMFWYRQDPGLGLRLIYFSYDVKMKEKGDIPEGYSVSREKKERFSLILESASTNQTSMYLCALSLREGADNEQFFGPGTRLTVL.

This clonotype was detected ten times or more. The V call is TRBV11-1, the J call TRBJ1-1; maybe TRBD1 (6 bases). The CDR3 contains 16 residues. Germline V gene sequence: CDR1 SGHAT, CDR2 FQDESV (reference sequence). Trimming removed 4 bases from V and 0 bases from J, with 15 bases in between. The CDR3 region is CASSWNRVGMNTEAFF. CDR3 DNA sequence: TGTGCCAGCAGCTGGAACAGGGTCGGAATGAACACTGAAGCTTTCTTT.

The chain links TRBV5-1 to TRBJ2-3; possible D gene TRBD2, 5 bases. V was clipped by 3 bases and J by 2 bases, with 13 bases between them. CDR1 is SGHRS and CDR2 is YFSETQ in the germline V gene. The CDR3 is 15 amino acids. In nucleotides, the CDR3 is TGCGCCAGCAGCTGGAGGTTTGGTTCCACAGATACGCAGTATTTT. This gives the protein CASSWRFGSTDTQYF.

V gene TRBV5-1 combines with J gene TRBJ2-1; 7 nucleotides align to TRBD1. This CDR3 region has 15 residues. Germline V lookup: CDR1 SGHRS, CDR2 YFSETQ. J lost 2 bases, V lost 1 base, and 3 bases had no gene match. For the CDR3, the DNA is TGCGCCAGCAGCTTGTGGCAGGGGGCCTACAATGAGCAGTTCTTC. It translates to CASSLWQGAYNEQFF.

This clonotype was detected many times. The rearrangement joins TRBV4-1 to TRBJ2-1; D is unclear. The germline V gene has CDR1 MGHRA and CDR2 YSYEKL. V lost 4 bases and J 0 bases, leaving 7 bases between the germline ends. This CDR3 is built from 14 residues. CDR3 region: CASSRRTSYNEQFF. DNA for the CDR3: TGCGCCAGCAGCCGGCGGACCTCCTACAATGAGCAGTTCTTC.

Worth noting for this clonotype: At one end the junction does not follow the germline gene, possibly because of a read error. The gene calls are TRBV25-1 and TRBJ2-5; D is unresolved. This CDR3 is built from 14 residues. From germline, CDR1 is MGHDK and CDR2 SYGVNS. CDR3 region: CASSEFGFSETQDF. CDR3 in DNA: TGTGCCAGCAGTGAATTTGGTTTCAGTGAGACCCAGGACTTC.

This clonotype was counted many times. This chain links TRBV11-2 with TRBJ2-6; D is ambiguous. The CDR3 spans 16 residues. The V end was cut by 1 base, the J end by 2 bases, with 9 bases between. Germline-derived CDR1 and CDR2 are SGHAT and FQNNGV. This CDR3 is CASSLGHLTGANVLTF. Here the CDR3 DNA reads TGTGCCAGCAGCTTAGGCCATCTGACTGGGGCCAACGTCCTGACTTTC.

This clonotype was detected only a few times. This may arise from a read error, as a much more abundant clone is one base away. The V call is TRBV20-1, the J call TRBJ2-5; D perhaps matches TRBD1 (6 bases). Trimming left V 1 base short and J 4 bases short, with 16 bases between. This CDR3 is 15 amino acids long. Germline-derived CDR1 and CDR2 are DFQATT and SNEGSKA (reference sequence). The CDR3 nucleotides are TGCAGTGCTAGAGTCACGAGACAGGACATAGAGACCCAGTACTTC. This codes for CSARVTRQDIETQYF.

To note about this clonotype: This could be a read error, since a much larger clone is one nucleotide away. The rearrangement uses TRBV5-1 and TRBJ1-1; D may be TRBD1 (6 bases). Trimming stripped 7 bases from V and 4 bases from J, with 17 bases between. The germline CDR1 and CDR2 sequences are SGHRS and YFSETQ. The CDR3 sequence is 14 residues long. For the CDR3, the DNA is TGCGCCAGCGGCACCGGAGGGGGGGGCACTGAAGCTTTCTTT. Residues: CASGTGGGGTEAFF.

This clonotype has more than one count but fewer than ten. This may be a read error: a much more frequent sequence differs by one nucleotide. The chain has TRBV10-3 and TRBJ2-1; D is possibly TRBD2 (5 bases). The end of the DNA aligns better with TRBJ2-7, so the J call may be wrong. CDR1 and CDR2 from the germline V gene are ENHRY and SYGVKD. This CDR3 is built from 12 residues. The CDR3, as DNA: TGTGCCACCCGGACGACTACCAATGAGCAGTACTTC. This encodes CATRTTTNEQYF.

This clonotype was counted ten times or more. The chain employs TRBV4-1 and TRBJ1-2, with a possible D match to TRBD1 (5 bases). Between the trimmed V and J ends, which lost 0 bases and 1 base, there was a span of 15 bases. Looked up from germline, CDR1 is MGHRA and CDR2 is YSYEKL. The CDR3 covers 17 residues. The CDR3 nucleotides are TGCGCCAGCAGCCAAGACCCAGGGCGCTCCTATAACTATGGCTACACCTTC. This translates into CASSQDPGRSYNYGYTF.

This clonotype was picked up many times. The chain carries TRBV20-1 and TRBJ2-1; a weak D match, TRBD1 (5 bases). Germline values: CDR1 DFQATT, CDR2 SNEGSKA (reference sequence). V was trimmed by 6 bases and J by 4 bases, leaving 19 bases between them. The CDR3 runs to 15 residues. The CDR3 DNA sequence: TGCAGTGCCAAGGATGGGGCCAAGCCTTACAATGAGCAGTTCTTC. Its protein product is CSAKDGAKPYNEQFF.

This clonotype occurred many times. The chain carries TRBV4-1 and TRBJ2-4, with D possibly being TRBD1 (6 bases). The CDR3 extends over 21 amino acids. CDR1 and CDR2 (germline): MGHRA, YSYEKL. V lost 0 bases and J lost 0, with 24 bases in between. The CDR3: CASSQETFRDGPRGAKNIQYF. DNA for the CDR3: TGCGCCAGCAGCCAAGAGACCTTTAGGGACGGACCCAGGGGAGCCAAAAACATTCAGTACTTC.

The chain recombines TRBV20-1 with TRBJ2-2; D possibly uses TRBD1 or TRBD2 (5 bases each). Germline V gene lookup returns CDR1 DFQATT and CDR2 SNEGSKA (reference sequence). Between the trimmed V and J ends, which lost 3 bases and 4 bases, there was a span of 15 bases. This CDR3 contains 15 residues. This chain's CDR3 is CSARSAGTLTGELFF. CDR3 bases: TGCAGTGCTAGGTCAGCCGGGACGCTCACCGGGGAGCTGTTTTTT.

This clonotype was recorded at least ten times. The chain has TRBV3-1 and TRBJ1-2; D is possibly TRBD1 (6 bases). This CDR3 contains 14 residues. The V end lost 0 bases, the J end lost 5 bases, and 10 bases lay between the germline ends. Germline V CDR1 and CDR2: LGHDT, YNNKEL (reference sequence). Here the CDR3 reads CASSQDGQGYGYTF. CDR3 coding DNA: TGTGCCAGCAGCCAAGATGGGCAGGGGTATGGCTACACCTTC.

In DNA, the CDR3 is TGCAGCGTTGAAAAGAGTAGGAATGAGCAGTTCTTC. It encodes CSVEKSRNEQFF. This rearrangement joins TRBV29-1 to TRBJ2-1, with unresolved D. V lost 2 bases and J 7 bases, leaving 9 bases between the germline ends. The CDR3 loop spans 12 amino acids. Germline V gene sequence: CDR1 SQVTM, CDR2 ANQGSEA.

The rearrangement uses TRBV7-2 and TRBJ2-1; D is ambiguous. This CDR3 has 15 residues. From germline, CDR1 is SGHTA and CDR2 FQGNSA. Trimming took 1 base from V and 0 from J, leaving 7 bases between them. The CDR3 loop is CASSLVPGSYNEQFF. The CDR3 DNA reads TGTGCCAGCAGCTTAGTTCCCGGCTCCTACAATGAGCAGTTCTTC.

This clonotype was counted a few times. J is TRBJ2-2 and V is TRBV6-2 or TRBV6-3, with 8 bases identical to TRBD1. The CDR3 contains 13 residues. The V and J ends lost 6 bases and 7 bases, in that order; junction bases with no gene match: 4. Germline V gene sequence: CDR1 MNHEY, CDR2 SVGEGT. CDR3 bases: TGTGCCAGCAGACAGGGGGACGGCGGGGAGCTGTTTTTT. Amino acids: CASRQGDGGELFF.

There are a few counts of this clonotype. This could be a read error, since a much larger clone is one nucleotide away. This chain's CDR3 is CASSFPEQYF. For the CDR3, the DNA is TGTGCCAGCAGTTTCCCGGAGCAGTACTTC. The chain is built from TRBV27 and TRBJ2-5, with D unclear. Trimming left V 3 bases short and J 11 bases short, with 7 bases between. The CDR3 sequence is 10 residues long. CDR1 is MNHEY and CDR2 is SMNVEV in the germline V gene (reference sequence).

In regard to this clonotype: Germline and junction disagree at one end, which may indicate a read error. This chain connects TRBV7-9 to TRBJ1-5; D gene uncertain. In germline, CDR1 is SEHNR, CDR2 FQNEAQ (reference sequence). The CDR3 loop spans 14 amino acids. CDR3: CASTRSGSNKPQHF. CDR3 nucleotide sequence: TGTGCCAGCACTCGAAGTGGGAGCAATAAGCCCCAGCATTTT. Looking up the rest from reference TRBV7-9 and TRBJ1-5 gives the full variable domain: DTGVSQNPRHKITKRGQNVTFRCDPISEHNRLYWYRQTLGQGPEFLTYFQNEAQLEKSRLLSDRFSAERPKGSFSTLEIQRTEQGDSAMYLCASTRSGSNKPQHFGDGTRLSIL.

This clonotype was recorded at least ten times. Written as DNA, the CDR3 is TGTGCCATCAGTGATGGGGGAGGGATCACAGATACGCAGTATTTT. As protein: CAISDGGGITDTQYF. This chain links TRBV10-3 with TRBJ2-3, with TRBD2 identical over 7 bases. This CDR3 is 15 amino acids long. The junction had 5 bases not matched to a gene; V was cut back by 3 bases and J by 2 bases. Germline V gives CDR1 ENHRY, CDR2 SYGVKD.

In this sample, this clonotype turned up many times. This chain uses TRBV10-3 with TRBJ1-6; no clear D. Germline lookup yields CDR1 ENHRY and CDR2 SYGVKD. V was clipped by 8 bases and J by 6 bases, with 14 bases between them. This CDR3 is built from 14 residues. CDR3 residues: CAIADGDFNSPLHF. For the CDR3, the DNA is TGTGCCATCGCGGACGGAGATTTTAATTCACCCCTCCACTTT.

A remark on this clonotype: Just one base apart from a much larger clone, this may be a read error. Since the CDR3 does not end with the conserved phenylalanine or tryptophan, this likely comes from a read error. The chain links TRBV15 to TRBJ2-3; maybe TRBD2 (5 bases). The CDR3 consists of 15 residues. V lost 0 bases and J 1 base, leaving 8 bases between the germline ends. CDR1 is LNHNV and CDR2 is YYDKDF in the germline V gene (reference sequence). The CDR3 bases are TGTGCCACCAGCAGAGATCTGAGGGGCACAGATACGCAGTATGTT. Translating gives CATSRDLRGTDTQYV.

The chain employs TRBV18 and TRBJ2-1, with D possibly TRBD1 on 5 matching bases. This CDR3 spans 17 amino acids. The V end lost 1 base, the J end lost 8 bases, and 21 bases lay between the germline ends. CDR1 is KGHSH, CDR2 LQKENI, per germline. CDR3 bases: TGTGCCAGCTCACCACAAATTATAGGGAAGCAGGGCCATGAGCAGTTCTTC. Translated, it gives CASSPQIIGKQGHEQFF.

Many counts were recorded for this clonotype. The rearrangement joins TRBV4-1 to TRBJ2-4, with TRBD1 matching over 8 bases. Germline loops: CDR1 MGHRA, CDR2 YSYEKL. CDR3 size: 19 residues. Trimming took 0 bases from V and 0 from J; bases not matched to a gene: 10. The CDR3 DNA is TGCGCCAGCAGCCAAGAAACCCCCCGGGACAGGCTAGCCAAAAACATTCAGTACTTC. It yields the protein CASSQETPRDRLAKNIQYF.